This TCR beta chain was documented in a study of CD8 T cells in Susac syndrome. Study findings and constraints: TCR sequencing and HLA analysis covered a relatively small number of individuals.

Trimming took 6 bases from V and 8 from J, leaving 23 bases between them. This CDR3 contains 16 residues. Germline loops: CDR1 SEHNR, CDR2 FQNEAQ (reference sequence). As concerns this clonotype: Its antigen is not known.

The authors carried out high-throughput sequencing of TCR beta. They applied it to CD8+ and CD4+ T cells obtained from blood. The multiple sclerosis control cohort comprised treatment-naive individuals presenting with stable or active relapsing-remitting disease. Random hexamers served to reverse transcribe about 0.5 to 1 ug RNA. TCR beta CDR3 was amplified by immunoSEQ multiplex PCR. This amplification extended across 54 Vbeta and 13 Jbeta segments. MiXCR, run by TCRdb on the immunoSEQ multiplex PCR reads, gives a single entry per CDR3 protein. Of about 300,000 distinct CDR3 sequences in the sample, 85% were seen once.

The chain recombines TRBV7-9 with TRBJ2-1; maybe TRBD1 (6 bases). The origin of this receptor is a human donor with multiple sclerosis. The sequenced material came from CD8+ T cells from PBMCs. The CDR3 reads CASRPNRAWGRDEQFF. The DNA of the CDR3 is TGTGCCAGCAGGCCGAACAGGGCGTGGGGTAGGGATGAGCAGTTCTTC. Filled out from reference TRBV7-9 and TRBJ2-1, the complete variable domain reads DTGVSQNPRHKITKRGQNVTFRCDPISEHNRLYWYRQTLGQGPEFLTYFQNEAQLEKSRLLSDRFSAERPKGSFSTLEIQRTEQGDSAMYLCASRPNRAWGRDEQFFGPGTRLTVL.